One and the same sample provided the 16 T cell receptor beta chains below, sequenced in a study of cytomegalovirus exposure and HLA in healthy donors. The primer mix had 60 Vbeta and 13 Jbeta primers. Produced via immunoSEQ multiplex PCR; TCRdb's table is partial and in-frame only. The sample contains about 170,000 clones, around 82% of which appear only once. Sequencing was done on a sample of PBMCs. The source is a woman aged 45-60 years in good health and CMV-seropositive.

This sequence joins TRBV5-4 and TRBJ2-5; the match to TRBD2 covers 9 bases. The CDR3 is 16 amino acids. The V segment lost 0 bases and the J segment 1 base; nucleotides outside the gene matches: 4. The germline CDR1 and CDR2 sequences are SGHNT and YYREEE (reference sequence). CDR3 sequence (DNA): TGTGCCAGCAGCTTGGGATCTAGCGGGGTCCAAGAGACCCAGTACTTC. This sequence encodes CASSLGSSGVQETQYF.

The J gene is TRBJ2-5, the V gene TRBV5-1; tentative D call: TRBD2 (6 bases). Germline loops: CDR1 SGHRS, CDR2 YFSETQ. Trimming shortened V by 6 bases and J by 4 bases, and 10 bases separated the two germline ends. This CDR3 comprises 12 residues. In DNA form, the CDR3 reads TGCGCCAGCACGGGGGTCGGAGAGACCCAGTACTTC. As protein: CASTGVGETQYF.

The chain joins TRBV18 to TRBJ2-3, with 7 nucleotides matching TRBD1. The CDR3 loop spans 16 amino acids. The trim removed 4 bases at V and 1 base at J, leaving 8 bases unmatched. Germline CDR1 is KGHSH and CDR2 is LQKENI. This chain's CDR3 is CASSLRQGRGTDTQYF. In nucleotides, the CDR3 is TGTGCCAGCTCACTTAGACAGGGAAGAGGCACAGATACGCAGTATTTT.

The CDR3 protein is CASSLGPGLSSEQFF. DNA for the CDR3: TGTGCCAGCAGCTTAGGACCGGGACTCAGCAGCGAGCAGTTCTTC. This chain uses TRBV7-9 with TRBJ2-1; a weak D match, TRBD2 (6 bases). This CDR3 spans 15 amino acids. Germline V gene lookup returns CDR1 SEHNR and CDR2 FQNEAQ (reference sequence). V lost 1 base and J 10 bases, leaving 17 bases between the germline ends. Looking up the rest from reference TRBV7-9 and TRBJ2-1 gives the full variable domain: DTGVSQNPRHKITKRGQNVTFRCDPISEHNRLYWYRQTLGQGPEFLTYFQNEAQLEKSRLLSDRFSAERPKGSFSTLEIQRTEQGDSAMYLCASSLGPGLSSEQFFGPGTRLTVL.

The CDR3 DNA sequence: TGTGCCAGCAGCTTGACTGCAGGGTCCATCCCCAATTCACCCCTCCACTTT. Encoded protein: CASSLTAGSIPNSPLHF. The chain uses TRBV5-8 and TRBJ1-6; weak D call: TRBD1 (5 bases). The CDR3 consists of 17 residues. Germline CDR1 and CDR2: SGHTS and YDEGEE. The germline V and J ends were trimmed by 1 base and 7 bases, with 18 bases remaining between them.

The CDR3 region is CASRGDMSSLHF. CDR3 nucleotides: TGTGCCAGCAGGGGGGACATGAGCAGCCTCCACTTT. The chain has TRBV6-6 and TRBJ1-6; D is perhaps TRBD1 (6 bases). CDR1 is MNHNY, CDR2 SVGAGI, per germline (reference sequence). V was clipped by 6 bases and J by 15 bases, with 15 bases between them. CDR3 size: 12 residues.

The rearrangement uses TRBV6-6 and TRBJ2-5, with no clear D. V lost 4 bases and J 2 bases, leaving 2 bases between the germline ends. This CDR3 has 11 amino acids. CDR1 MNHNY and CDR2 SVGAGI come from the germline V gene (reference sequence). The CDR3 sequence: CASSSQETQYF. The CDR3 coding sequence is TGTGCCAGCAGTTCTCAAGAGACCCAGTACTTC.

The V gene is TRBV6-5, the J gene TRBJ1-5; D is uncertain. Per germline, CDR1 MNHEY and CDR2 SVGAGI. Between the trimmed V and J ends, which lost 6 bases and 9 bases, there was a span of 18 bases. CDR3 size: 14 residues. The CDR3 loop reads CASSLGTIDSPQHF. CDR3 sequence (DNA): TGTGCCAGCAGCCTCGGTACAATCGACTCGCCCCAGCATTTT.

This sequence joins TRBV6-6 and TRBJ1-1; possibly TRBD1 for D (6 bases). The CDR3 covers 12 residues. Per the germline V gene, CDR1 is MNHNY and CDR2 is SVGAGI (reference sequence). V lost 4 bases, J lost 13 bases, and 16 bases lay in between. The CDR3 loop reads CASSSSGTLGFF. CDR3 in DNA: TGTGCCAGCAGTTCCTCCGGGACATTAGGTTTCTTT.

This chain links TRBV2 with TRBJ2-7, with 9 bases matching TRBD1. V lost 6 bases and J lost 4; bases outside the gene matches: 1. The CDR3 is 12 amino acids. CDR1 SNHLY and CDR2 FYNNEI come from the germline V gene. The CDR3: CASSGQGYEQYF. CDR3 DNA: TGTGCCAGCAGCGGACAGGGGTACGAGCAGTACTTC.

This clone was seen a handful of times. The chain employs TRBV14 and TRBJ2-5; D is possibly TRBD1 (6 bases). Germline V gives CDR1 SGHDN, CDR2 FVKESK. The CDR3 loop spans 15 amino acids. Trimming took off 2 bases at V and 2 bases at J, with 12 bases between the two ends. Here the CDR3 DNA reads TGTGCCAGCAGCCAATTGGTCGGACAGCAAGAGACCCAGTACTTC. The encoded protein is CASSQLVGQQETQYF.

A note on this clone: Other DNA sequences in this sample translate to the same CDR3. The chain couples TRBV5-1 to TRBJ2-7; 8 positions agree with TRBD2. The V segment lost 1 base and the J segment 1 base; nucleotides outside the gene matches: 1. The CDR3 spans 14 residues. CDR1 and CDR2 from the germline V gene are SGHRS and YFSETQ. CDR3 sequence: CASSLSGGSYEQYF. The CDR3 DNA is TGCGCCAGCAGCTTGTCGGGGGGGTCCTACGAGCAGTACTTC.

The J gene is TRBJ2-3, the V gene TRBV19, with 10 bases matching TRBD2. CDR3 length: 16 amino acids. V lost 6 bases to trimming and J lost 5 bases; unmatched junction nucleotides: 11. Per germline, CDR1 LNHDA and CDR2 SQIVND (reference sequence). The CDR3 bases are TGTGCCAGTAGCATCCGGCGAGCGGGGGGGAGAGATACGCAGTATTTT. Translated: CASSIRRAGGRDTQYF.

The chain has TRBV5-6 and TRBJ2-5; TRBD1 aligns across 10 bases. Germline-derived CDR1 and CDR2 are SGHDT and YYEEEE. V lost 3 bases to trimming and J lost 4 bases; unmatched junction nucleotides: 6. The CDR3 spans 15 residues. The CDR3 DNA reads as TGTGCCAGCAGCTCCCGGGACAGGGGAGGAGAGACCCAGTACTTC. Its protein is CASSSRDRGGETQYF.

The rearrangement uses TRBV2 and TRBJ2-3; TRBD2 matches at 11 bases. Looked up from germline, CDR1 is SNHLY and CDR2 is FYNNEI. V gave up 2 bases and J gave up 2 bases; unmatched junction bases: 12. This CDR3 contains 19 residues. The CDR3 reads CASSERGLAGGSSTDTQYF. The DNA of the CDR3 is TGTGCCAGCAGTGAAAGAGGGCTAGCGGGGGGCAGTTCCACAGATACGCAGTATTTT.

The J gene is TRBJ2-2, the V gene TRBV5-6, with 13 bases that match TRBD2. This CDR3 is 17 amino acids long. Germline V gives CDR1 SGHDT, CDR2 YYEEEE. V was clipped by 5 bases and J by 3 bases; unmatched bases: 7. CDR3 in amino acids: CASSYGTSGAYTGELFF. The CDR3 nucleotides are TGTGCCAGCAGTTACGGGACTAGCGGGGCTTACACCGGGGAGCTGTTTTTT.